These T cell receptor beta chains were read from a single sample in a study of beta chain features in type 1 diabetes. Sequencing used immunoSEQ multiplex PCR; TCRdb keeps in-frame clones, though not all of them. The repertoire holds around 690,000 clones, around 12% seen once, with 0.095% to 0.15% in the top ten. The sequenced material came from naive CD4+ T cells from blood. All receptors come from a man aged 30 to 45 with type 1 diabetes. The CDR3 runs from the conserved cysteine through the conserved F or W. D genes are given only for firm matches. Clone sizes are given selectively: once, few, many, or a class where the clone is expanded.

size	D	V	J	DNA	CDR3
NA	NA	TRBV18	TRBJ2-6	TGTGCCAGCTCACCACCGAAGCGGGACAGGGGGGCCAACGTCCTGACTTTC	CASSPPKRDRGANVLTF
NA	NA	TRBV19	TRBJ2-1	TGTGCCAGTAGTAGCGTCATGGATGAGCAGTTCTTC	CASSSVMDEQFF
NA	TRBD2	TRBV14	TRBJ2-1	TGTGCCAGCAGTCGCTCGACGGGGGGCTCCTACAATGAGCAGTTCTTC	CASSRSTGGSYNEQFF
NA	TRBD2	TRBV4-2	TRBJ2-1	TGTGCCAGCAGCCAAGAAAAGGAACCGACTAGCGGGGACAATGAGCAGTTCTTC	CASSQEKEPTSGDNEQFF
NA	NA	TRBV10-3	TRBJ1-1	TGTGCCATCAGTGAGTCTAGAACCACTGAAGCTTTCTTT	CAISESRTTEAFF
few	NA	TRBV4-3	TRBJ2-7	TGCGCCAGCAGCCAAGAACCCGGGGCTTACTACGAGCAGTACTTC	CASSQEPGAYYEQYF
few	NA	TRBV14	TRBJ2-1	TGTGCCAGCAGCCAACCCCGCCCTAGTGCCTACAATGAGCAGTTCTTC	CASSQPRPSAYNEQFF
NA	NA	TRBV2	TRBJ1-3	TGTGCCTCCCGAGGGGGGCATGGGGGAAACACCATATATTTT	CASRGGHGGNTIYF
few	NA	TRBV7-9	TRBJ2-3	TGTGCCAGCAGCTACGGACTGAGCACAGATACGCAGTATTTT	CASSYGLSTDTQYF
few	NA	TRBV27	TRBJ1-6	TGTGCCAGCAGTTTCCGGATTAATTCACCCCTCCACTTT	CASSFRINSPLHF
NA	NA	TRBV7-2	TRBJ2-5	TGTGCCAGCACTGGCAGGGAAGAGACCCAGTACTTC	CASTGREETQYF
few	TRBD1	TRBV18	TRBJ1-2	TGTGCCAGCTCACCAGAGACAGGGGGCGTTATCTATGGCTACACCTTC	CASSPETGGVIYGYTF
NA	TRBD1	TRBV7-2	TRBJ2-2	TGTGCCAGCAGCCTCCTTCTGGTCGGGACAGGGCTTACCGGGGAGCTGTTTTTT	CASSLLLVGTGLTGELFF
NA	TRBD1	TRBV5-6	TRBJ1-2	TGTGCCAGCAGCCAAACAGGGGGCGCGGATGGCTACACCTTC	CASSQTGGADGYTF
few	NA	TRBV2	TRBJ2-5	TGTGCCAGCAGTGGGGAGGAAGAGACCCAGTACTTC	CASSGEEETQYF
few	NA	TRBV4-2	TRBJ2-5	TGTGCCAGCAGCCAAGGACAGGTTGGGGTCCAAGAGACCCAGTACTTC	CASSQGQVGVQETQYF
NA	NA	TRBV5-4	TRBJ2-3	TGTGCCAGCAGCGATGCTAGATCTACGCAGTATTTT	CASSDARSTQYF
few	NA	TRBV7-2	TRBJ1-2	TGTGCCAGCAGCTTAGGGGAACAGATCTATGGCTACACCTTC	CASSLGEQIYGYTF
few	NA	TRBV15	TRBJ1-5	TGTGCCACCAGCAGAGACCCTGATCAGCCCCAGCATTTT	CATSRDPDQPQHF
NA	NA	TRBV4-3	TRBJ2-4	TGCGCCAGCAGCCCGGTAGCCAAAAACATTCAGTACTTC	CASSPVAKNIQYF
NA	NA	TRBV13	TRBJ2-1	TGTGCCAGCAGCTTAAGGCATGAGCAGTTCTTC	CASSLRHEQFF
NA	NA	TRBV5-1	TRBJ2-1	TGCGCCAGCAGCTTGGTCCGGGGGGCCACCTACAATGAGCAGTTCTTC	CASSLVRGATYNEQFF
NA	NA	TRBV18	TRBJ2-3	TGTGCCAGCTCACCCTCTAGCACAGATACGCAGTATTTT	CASSPSSTDTQYF
NA	TRBD1	TRBV4-3	TRBJ2-2	TGCGCCAGCAGCCAACCGACAGGGGGTGTCACCGGGGAGCTGTTTTTT	CASSQPTGGVTGELFF
few	NA	TRBV9	TRBJ2-2	TGTGCCAGCAGCACGGGACCGGAATACACCGGGGAGCTGTTTTTT	CASSTGPEYTGELFF
NA	NA	TRBV7-9	TRBJ2-5	TGTGCCAGCAGCTTTGGAGGAAAGACCCAGTACTTC	CASSFGGKTQYF
NA	NA	TRBV2	TRBJ2-7	TGTGCCAGCGGCCAGAGCTCCTACGAGCAGTACTTC	CASGQSSYEQYF
few	NA	TRBV5-6	TRBJ2-5	TGTGCCAGCAGCTATAGCCCCCAAGAGACCCAGTACTTC	CASSYSPQETQYF
NA	NA	TRBV5-8	TRBJ1-1	TGTGCCAGCAGCTTGGAACGGAGACAAGCTTTCTTT	CASSLERRQAFF
NA	NA	TRBV7-2	TRBJ2-1	TGTGCCAGCAGCTTATGGCAGGGGAATGAGCAGTTCTTC	CASSLWQGNEQFF
NA	NA	TRBV6-5	TRBJ2-3	TGTGCCAGCAGCTTTCGGGGAGATACGCAGTATTTT	CASSFRGDTQYF
NA	NA	TRBV6-5	TRBJ2-7	TGTGCCAGCAGTTACTCGGCAGGGGACCCCTACGAGCAGTACTTC	CASSYSAGDPYEQYF
NA	TRBD1	TRBV29-1	TRBJ2-1	TGCAGCGTCAAACAGATCCCCGGGACAGGGGATCGGAGTGAGCAGTTCTTC	CSVKQIPGTGDRSEQFF
few	NA	TRBV15	TRBJ1-1	TGTGCCACCAGCAGAGATGTAGGGATTGTCACTGAAGCTTTCTTT	CATSRDVGIVTEAFF
few	NA	TRBV7-2	TRBJ1-2	TGTGCCAGCAGCTTAGAGCGCACAGCGCCCACTAACCCCTATGGCTACACCTTC	CASSLERTAPTNPYGYTF
NA	TRBD2	TRBV30	TRBJ2-3	TGTGCCTGGAACGGGGGGAGCACAGATACGCAGTATTTT	CAWNGGSTDTQYF
few	NA	TRBV30	TRBJ1-6	TGTGCCTGGACTTTCGGGAATAATTCACCCCTCCACTTT	CAWTFGNNSPLHF
NA	NA	TRBV27	TRBJ1-2	TGTGCCAGCAGTAAGGGGGGGAACTATGGCTACACCTTC	CASSKGGNYGYTF
NA	NA	TRBV7-9	TRBJ1-6	TGTGCCAGCCATGATGAATCACCCCTCCACTTT	CASHDESPLHF
NA	TRBD1	TRBV28	TRBJ2-3	TGTGCCAGCATCACGGGACAGGGGGCCCCAGATACGCAGTATTTT	CASITGQGAPDTQYF
NA	NA	TRBV5-1	TRBJ2-3	TGCGCCAGCAGCGCGGACCTTTGGGATACGCAGTATTTT	CASSADLWDTQYF
NA	TRBD2	TRBV7-2	TRBJ2-5	TGTGCCAGCAGCTCGGGGGGGACCCAAGAGACCCAGTACTTC	CASSSGGTQETQYF
NA	NA	TRBV29-1	TRBJ2-1	TGCAGCGTTGACCGCAGGCAGGGGAGGTATGAGCAGTTCTTC	CSVDRRQGRYEQFF
NA	NA	TRBV9	TRBJ1-2	TGTGCCAGCAGCGTGGAACAGGGAGATGGCTACACCTTC	CASSVEQGDGYTF
NA	NA	TRBV14	TRBJ1-1	TGTGCCAGCAGCCAGTCAGGGATTGAGGCTTTCTTT	CASSQSGIEAFF
NA	NA	TRBV10-3	TRBJ1-4	TGTGCCATCAGTGAGTCGTGGGAAGGGTCCGAAAAACTGTTTTTT	CAISESWEGSEKLFF
few	NA	TRBV7-9	TRBJ1-2	TGTGCCAGCAGCCAAGGGACTGACAACTATGGCTACACCTTC	CASSQGTDNYGYTF
NA	TRBD1	TRBV28	TRBJ2-4	TGTGCCAGCAGTCCACAGGGGATGTGGGACATTCAGTACTTC	CASSPQGMWDIQYF